This TCR beta chain was sequenced during a study of tumor-infiltrating lymphocytes in primary liver carcinoma. Study-level background: The patient population consisted of men and women between 30 and 69 years of age. With diameters of about 4 to 11 cm, tumors were stage T1-T3 N0M0. Regarding the study as a whole: Tumors carried a top-250-clone fraction significantly exceeding that of blood (p = 0.039).

Blood RNA came from unsorted whole blood; germline DNA was also extracted. Preoperatively, about 4 milliliters of peripheral blood were collected. V was clipped by 5 bases and J by 6 bases, with 14 bases between them. The germline V gene encodes CDR1 SGHVS and CDR2 FQNEAQ. CDR3 length equals 13 residues. This clonotype was seen at least ten times. Its antigen is unknown. Using a constant-region primer together with ProtoScript II reverse transcriptase, TCR beta cDNA was made from about 500 ng of total RNA. Slightly modified ARM-PCR served as the procedure for the TCR beta libraries. These libraries came from three rounds of nested multiplex PCR. Researchers ran the first two PCR rounds for approximately 10 cycles each with TRBV1-TRBV30 forward primers and a C-beta reverse primer. TCRdb re-called the multiplex PCR reads with MiXCR, one entry per CDR3 protein. This table has 310,000 or so distinct CDR3 sequences, around 50% appearing once.

This sequence originates from a woman in her twenties or thirties with primary liver carcinoma and hepatitis B virus infection. The sequenced material came from peripheral blood. The chain employs TRBV7-8 and TRBJ2-7, with D unclear. The CDR3 sequence: CASSPGMVPEQYF. Written as DNA, the CDR3 is TGTGCCAGCAGCCCCGGAATGGTTCCCGAGCAGTACTTC.